These 8 T cell receptor beta chains were sequenced from one sample in a study of cytomegalovirus exposure and HLA in healthy donors. The PCR used 60 Vbeta and 13 Jbeta primers. TCRdb's copy holds only in-frame clones and misses some; the assay was immunoSEQ multiplex PCR. The sample yields some 130,000 clones, roughly 84% seen once. Source material: PBMCs. The receptors were gathered from a boy aged 5-17 years in good health and CMV-seronegative.

The chain is built from TRBV7-8 and TRBJ1-3; TRBD1 is a possible D gene (5 bases). Germline values: CDR1 SGHVS, CDR2 FQNEAQ. This CDR3 is built from 17 residues. The V gene lost 0 bases and the J gene lost 4 bases, with 16 bases spanning the gap. CDR3 in DNA: TGTGCCAGCAGCTTAGCACAGGAAGGGACTTTCGGAAACACCATATATTTT. The encoded protein is CASSLAQEGTFGNTIYF.

The chain is built from TRBV9 and TRBJ2-2; no definite D call. V was shortened by 6 bases and J by 0 bases, with 6 bases between the two germline ends. From germline, CDR1 is SGDLS and CDR2 YYNGEE. The CDR3 totals 13 residues. The DNA of the CDR3 is TGTGCCAGCACCTTAACGAACACCGGGGAGCTGTTTTTT. This codes for CASTLTNTGELFF.

The CDR3 loop is CAWSRTGVYEQYF. DNA of the CDR3: TGTGCCTGGAGTCGGACAGGAGTCTACGAGCAGTACTTC. This chain joins TRBV30 and TRBJ2-7; 7 nucleotides line up with TRBD1. The J segment lost 3 bases and the V segment lost 2 bases, leaving 4 bases of the junction unmatched. The CDR3 runs 13 residues. Germline CDR1 reads GTSNPN; CDR2 reads SVGIG (reference sequence).

The CDR3 DNA reads as TGTGCCAGCAGCTTGGGACAGGGTGGCAACACTGAAGCTTTCTTT. This sequence encodes CASSLGQGGNTEAFF. This chain links TRBV7-6 with TRBJ1-1; 9 nucleotides match TRBD1. The CDR3 totals 15 residues. V lost 3 bases to trimming and J lost 2 bases; unmatched junction nucleotides: 4. Germline CDR1 and CDR2: SGHVS and FNYEAQ.

The rearrangement links TRBV6-9 to TRBJ2-3; perhaps TRBD2 as D (5 bases). Germline-derived CDR1 and CDR2 are MNHGY and SVAAGI. V lost 6 bases and J lost 6, with 19 bases in between. The CDR3 length is 15 residues. Written as DNA, the CDR3 is TGTGCCAGCAGAACCCGGACTCTCCGTGGGGATACGCAGTATTTT. As protein: CASRTRTLRGDTQYF.

The chain recombines TRBV12-5 with TRBJ2-7, with a tentative D call TRBD1 (5 bases). The germline V gene has CDR1 LGHNT and CDR2 FRNRAP. V was pared by 1 base and J by 1 base, with 17 bases between. The CDR3 is 17 amino acids. DNA for the CDR3: TGTGCTAGTGGTTTGGGCCCGACAGAGAATATATCCTACGAGCAGTACTTC. Amino acids: CASGLGPTENISYEQYF.

The CDR3 bases are TGCGCCAGCAGCTTGGAGACTTCGGTCCCCAGAGGCAATGAGCAGTTCTTC. Amino acids: CASSLETSVPRGNEQFF. The chain combines TRBV5-1 with TRBJ2-1; the D is unclear. The germline V gene has CDR1 SGHRS and CDR2 YFSETQ. V lost 0 bases and J lost 6, with 19 bases in between. This CDR3 region has 17 residues.

V gene TRBV30 combines with J gene TRBJ2-7; TRBD1 is a possible D gene (6 bases). Deletions cut 2 bases from V and 2 bases from J, with 13 bases between. There are 14 residues in the CDR3. CDR1 is GTSNPN and CDR2 is SVGIG in the germline V gene (reference sequence). The CDR3 here is CAWSPGTRTYEQYF. CDR3 sequence (DNA): TGTGCCTGGAGTCCCGGGACACGGACCTACGAGCAGTACTTC.